Presented here are 5 T cell receptor beta chains from one specimen sequenced in a study of T cells in Graves' hyperthyroidism and ophthalmopathy. From RNA transcripts, TCR beta CDR3 regions were amplified. The HTBI primer set was used in a first-round RT-PCR of the TCR CDR3. Each CDR3 protein gets one entry after TCRdb re-called the multiplex PCR reads with MiXCR. The table has 350,000 to 450,000 distinct CDR3 sequences, 17% seen once. The sample taken for sequencing was blood. These receptor sequences come from a woman aged 25 to 39 with Graves' hyperthyroidism that later progressed to Graves' ophthalmopathy.

Only a few counts were recorded for this clonotype. This sequence joins TRBV6-5 and TRBJ2-1; 15 positions agree with TRBD2. CDR3 length: 15 amino acids. V lost 8 bases, J lost 4 bases, and 3 bases stayed unmatched. CDR1 is MNHEY and CDR2 is SVGAGI in the germline V gene. The DNA for the CDR3 is TGTGCCAGCGGGACTAGCGGGAGGTCGTACAATGAGCAGTTCTTC. Its protein is CASGTSGRSYNEQFF.

The genes are TRBV6-1 and TRBJ2-5; D is possibly TRBD1 (6 bases). Per germline, CDR1 MNHNS and CDR2 SASEGT. The V end was cut by 7 bases, the J end by 2 bases, with 11 bases between. This CDR3 is 13 amino acids long. The chain's CDR3 is CASTRDMQETQYF. The CDR3 DNA sequence: TGTGCCAGCACTCGGGACATGCAAGAGACCCAGTACTTC.

This clonotype has a count of ten or more. This chain connects TRBV10-1 to TRBJ2-5; D perhaps matches TRBD1 (6 bases). V dropped 2 bases and J dropped 5 bases, with 12 bases sitting between them. The length of the CDR3 is 14 residues. Per the germline V gene, CDR1 is WNHNN and CDR2 is SYGVQD (reference sequence). CDR3 region: CASSEKGERETQYF. The CDR3, as DNA: TGCGCCAGCAGTGAGAAGGGGGAACGGGAGACCCAGTACTTC.

This clonotype was seen repeatedly, ten times or more. The V call is TRBV28, the J call TRBJ1-5; D ambiguous. V gave up 1 base and J gave up 0 bases, with 7 bases separating them. The CDR3 spans 15 residues. The germline CDR1 and CDR2 sequences are MDHEN and SYDVKM. The CDR3 loop is CASSLSDFSNQPQHF. The CDR3 DNA sequence: TGTGCCAGCAGTTTATCGGATTTTAGCAATCAGCCCCAGCATTTT.

This clonotype was counted at least ten times. The chain is built from TRBV3-1 and TRBJ2-3; 9 bases match TRBD1. This CDR3 has 15 amino acids. CDR1 is LGHDT, CDR2 YNNKEL, per germline (reference sequence). The V gene end was trimmed by 4 bases and the J gene end by 1 base; junction bases not matched to a gene: 3. The CDR3 region has the DNA TGTGCCAGCAGCCTTCGGACAGGGGGCACAGATACGCAGTATTTT. Protein sequence: CASSLRTGGTDTQYF.